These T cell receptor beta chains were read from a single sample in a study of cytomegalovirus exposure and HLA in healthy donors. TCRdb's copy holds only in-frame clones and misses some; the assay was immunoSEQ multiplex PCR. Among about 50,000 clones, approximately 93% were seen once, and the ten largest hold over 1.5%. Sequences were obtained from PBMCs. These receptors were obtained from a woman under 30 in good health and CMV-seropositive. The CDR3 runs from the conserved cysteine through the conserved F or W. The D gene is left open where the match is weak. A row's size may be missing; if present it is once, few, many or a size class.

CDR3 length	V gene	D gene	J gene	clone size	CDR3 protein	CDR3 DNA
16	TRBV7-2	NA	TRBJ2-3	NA	CASSLVPWGSVDTQYF	TGTGCCAGCAGCTTAGTGCCTTGGGGCTCTGTGGATACGCAGTATTTT
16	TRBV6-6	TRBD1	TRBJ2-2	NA	CASSGRTGGSPGELFF	TGTGCCAGCAGTGGTCGGACAGGGGGCTCTCCCGGGGAGCTGTTTTTT
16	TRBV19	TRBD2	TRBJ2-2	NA	CASSIPSGVGSGELFF	TGTGCCAGTAGTATCCCTAGCGGGGTAGGGAGCGGGGAGCTGTTTTTT
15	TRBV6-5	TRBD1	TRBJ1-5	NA	CASKPRQGYNQPQHF	TGTGCCAGCAAACCTAGACAGGGCTACAATCAGCCCCAGCATTTT
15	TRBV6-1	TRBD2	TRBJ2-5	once	CASRVTSGGQETQYF	TGTGCCAGCAGGGTAACTAGCGGGGGGCAAGAGACCCAGTACTTC
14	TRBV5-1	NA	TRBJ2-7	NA	CASRLERSSYEQYF	TGCGCCAGCAGATTGGAACGGAGCTCCTACGAGCAGTACTTC
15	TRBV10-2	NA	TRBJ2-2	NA	CASSESLGRTGELFF	TGCGCCAGCAGTGAGTCGTTGGGGAGGACCGGGGAGCTGTTTTTT
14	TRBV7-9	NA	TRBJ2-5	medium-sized	CASSLSYGQETQYF	TGTGCCAGCAGCTTATCCTATGGCCAAGAGACCCAGTACTTC
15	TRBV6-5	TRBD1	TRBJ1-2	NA	CASSLTHRGNYGYTF	TGTGCCAGCAGTCTAACTCACAGGGGGAACTATGGCTACACCTTC
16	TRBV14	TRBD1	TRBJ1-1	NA	CASSLQGGRLGTEAFF	TGTGCCAGCAGCCTACAGGGGGGCAGGCTCGGCACTGAAGCTTTCTTT
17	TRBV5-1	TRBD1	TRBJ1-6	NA	CASSILPTGESNSPLHF	TGCGCCAGCAGCATACTACCGACAGGGGAGAGTAATTCACCCCTCCACTTT
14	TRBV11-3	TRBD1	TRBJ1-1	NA	CASSIGQGKSEAFF	TGTGCCAGCAGTATCGGACAGGGGAAGTCTGAAGCTTTCTTT
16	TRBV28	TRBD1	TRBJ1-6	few	CASSYATGAGNSPLHF	TGTGCCAGCAGTTACGCAACAGGGGCGGGCAATTCACCCCTCCACTTT
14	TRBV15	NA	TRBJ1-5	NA	CATSSGGNNQPQHF	TGTGCCACCAGCAGCGGAGGGAACAATCAGCCCCAGCATTTT
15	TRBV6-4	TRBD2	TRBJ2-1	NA	CASSDIGGGAYEQFF	TGTGCCAGCAGTGACATCGGCGGGGGGGCCTATGAGCAGTTCTTC